This T cell receptor (beta chain) originates from a study of OX40 agonist ivuxolimab in advanced cancers. Study details: Cohort: about 80% men, mean age about 60, aged roughly 20 to 79.

Method: immunoSEQ multiplex PCR; TCRdb's copy keeps in-frame clones and lacks some. The sample comprises roughly 70,000 clones, roughly four fifths of which are singletons, and more than 4.5% rests with the top ten. Study-level findings and limits: Clones of CD4+ and CD8+ blood T cells grew by week 6 at doses of 0.1 to 3.0 mg/kg. The specificity for antigen of the expanded peripheral T cells was not determined.

Germline V gene lookup returns CDR1 SQVTM and CDR2 ANQGSEA. The CDR3 runs to 12 residues. Trimming pared 8 bases from V and 4 bases from J, leaving 14 bases between. This clone occurred once. Its antigen is unidentified. The sample has other DNA sequences that encode this CDR3 too. The sequencing here drew on CD4+ or CD8+ T cells sorted from blood, taken in a trial of the OX40 agonist ivuxolimab. This chain links TRBV29-1 with TRBJ2-5, with D perhaps matching TRBD1 (5 bases). This clonotype was sampled from an adult with an advanced solid tumor such as melanoma, head and neck, liver or kidney cancer. CDR3 loop: CSYQGTGETQYF. CDR3 DNA: TGCAGCTACCAGGGTACGGGAGAGACCCAGTACTTC.